This T cell receptor (beta chain) comes out of a study of OX40 agonist ivuxolimab in advanced cancers. Regarding the study in general: Ivuxolimab was an agonistic, fully human IgG2 monoclonal antibody directed against OX40 (CD134), a costimulatory receptor. Intravenous ivuxolimab was administered to patients every 2 weeks at six dose levels: 0.01, 0.1, 0.3, 1.5, 3 and 10 mg/kg. Of the roughly 54 patients in dose escalation, some 20 had hepatocellular carcinoma, about 15 had melanoma, 9 had renal cell carcinoma and 9 had head and neck cancer. In the dose-escalation cohort, more than 75% of patients were male, and the mean age was about 55 years, with a range of about 20 to 79. Patients were allowed to have had prior anti-PD-1, anti-PD-L1 or anti-CTLA-4 therapy, and approximately 40% of the dose-escalation patients had been treated with checkpoint inhibitors. Partial responses occurred in three dose-escalation patients, of whom one had hepatocellular carcinoma and two had cutaneous melanoma. The point of sequencing TCRbeta in the periphery was to test whether ivuxolimab changed TCR sequence diversity and drove clonal T-cell expansion. The monotherapy dose-escalation portion (N of about 52 patients) of the phase I ivuxolimab trial is reported in the paper.

Here is what the overall study found, with its caveats: After ivuxolimab, CD8+ T cells had more expanded clones than CD4+ T cells on average. At doses from 0.1 to 3.0 mg/kg, clonal expansion was seen in both CD4+ and CD8+ blood T cells between baseline and week 6. Low levels of normalized T-cell clonal expansion were also seen in some patients who did not respond. The antigen specificity of the clonally expanded peripheral T cells was not determined. In the 0.1-3.0 mg/kg groups, partial responders were among the patients with the lowest normalized peripheral clonal expansion, particularly in CD8+ T cells.

Genomic DNA was extracted from sorted cells for sequencing of the TCRbeta CDR3 region. The immunoSEQ Assay was used to sequence the TCRbeta CDR3 regions. TCRdb mirrors the immuneACCESS table, restricted to in-frame sequences. Some clones are absent from its copies; in checked studies, under half trace to an unresolved V gene, and the reason for the others is unknown. The sample table shows 80,000 to 100,000 clones, and 90% are seen once. The ten largest clones represent 1.5% to 2% of the sample. About this clone: No cognate antigen has been identified for it. No base quality values were provided; no much bigger clone lies one nucleotide off.

The trial excluded patients who had a history of autoimmune disease or were on systemic immunosuppression. Peripheral blood for TCR sequencing was collected from all dose cohorts at baseline, on cycle 4 day 1, and on cycle 7 day 1. Samples came from an open-label, multicenter, first-in-human phase I dose-escalation trial of ivuxolimab. Adults with locally advanced or metastatic melanoma, renal cell carcinoma, hepatocellular carcinoma or head and neck squamous cell carcinoma were enrolled in the trial. Before TCR sequencing, CD4+ T cells and CD8+ T cells from peripheral blood were sorted into separate populations. CDR1 MNHEY and CDR2 SMNVEV were looked up in the germline V gene (reference sequence). V ends up 6 bases short and J 3 bases short, with an unmatched junction base count of 7. The CDR3 runs 16 amino acids, cysteine and phenylalanine included. Only the CDR3 DNA is retained, 48 bases long and in frame from the first base.

This TCR derives from an adult with an advanced solid tumor such as melanoma, head and neck, liver or kidney cancer. Sample: CD4+ or CD8+ T cells sorted from blood, taken in a trial of the OX40 agonist ivuxolimab. This chain joins TRBV27 to TRBJ2-2; 10 middle bases align to TRBD2. The CDR3 reads CASSPIAGGYTGELFF. The DNA sequence is given as TGTGCCAGCAGCCCGATAGCGGGAGGTTACACCGGGGAGCTGTTTTTT.